A single sample is the source of the 17 T cell receptor beta chains below, sequenced in a study of T cell responses to AZD1222 COVID-19 vaccine. Repertoires were generated with immunoSEQ multiplex PCR, while TCRdb's copy carries only in-frame clones and drops some. Here the sample spans around 84,000 clones, 80% to 90% being singletons. The source material was peripheral blood, sampled on day 0 of AZD1222 vaccination. Receptors were obtained from an adult in good health.

This chain's CDR3 is CASSQGTGISPLHF. The CDR3 DNA reads TGTGCCAGCAGCCAAGGGACAGGGATTTCACCCCTCCACTTT. The chain links TRBV3-1 (or the pseudogene TRBV3-2) to TRBJ1-6; TRBD1 matches at 8 bases. The CDR3 spans 14 residues. Per the germline V gene, CDR1 is LGHDT and CDR2 is YNNKEL (reference sequence). With 1 base clipped from V and 9 bases from J, the junction kept 2 bases outside the gene matches.

The J gene is TRBJ1-1, the V gene TRBV19; the match to TRBD1 covers 7 bases. CDR1 is LNHDA and CDR2 is SQIVND in the germline V gene (reference sequence). The CDR3 sequence is 12 residues long. Trimming took 10 bases from V and 7 from J; bases not matched to a gene: 9. Here the CDR3 reads CATQDRTLEAFF. CDR3 DNA: TGTGCCACCCAGGACAGGACCCTTGAAGCTTTCTTT.

The chain joins TRBV19 to TRBJ2-7, with TRBD2 identical over 12 bases. Germline CDR1 and CDR2: LNHDA and SQIVND (reference sequence). With 4 bases clipped from V and 4 bases from J, the junction kept 2 bases outside the gene matches. The CDR3 totals 14 residues. CDR3 in amino acids: CASSRTSGAYEQYF. Written as DNA, the CDR3 is TGTGCCAGTAGTAGGACTAGCGGGGCATACGAGCAGTACTTC. Supplemented by reference TRBV19 and TRBJ2-7, the full variable domain reads DGGITQSPKYLFRKEGQNVTLSCEQNLNHDAMYWYRQDPGQGLRLIYYSQIVNDFQKGDIAEGYSVSREKKESFPLTVTSAQKNPTAFYLCASSRTSGAYEQYFGPGTRLTVT.

The chain uses TRBV7-2 and TRBJ1-3, with 7 bases identical to TRBD1. The CDR3 is 17 amino acids. Germline CDR1 and CDR2: SGHTA and FQGNSA. V lost 2 bases to trimming and J lost 0 bases; unmatched junction nucleotides: 7. The chain's CDR3 is CASSLQGGPSSGNTIYF. CDR3 DNA sequence: TGTGCCAGCAGCTTACAAGGGGGCCCTTCCTCTGGAAACACCATATATTTT.

The chain carries TRBV4-1 and TRBJ2-1, with D perhaps TRBD2 (5 bases). CDR1 and CDR2 (germline): MGHRA, YSYEKL. CDR3 length: 16 amino acids. With 1 base removed from V and 6 bases from J, the gap between germline ends came to 16 bases. This CDR3 is CASSQGVTGYSNEQFF. DNA of the CDR3: TGCGCCAGCAGCCAAGGAGTAACGGGGTACAGCAATGAGCAGTTCTTC.

This rearrangement joins TRBV6-5 to TRBJ1-1; no reliable D call. The CDR3 is made up of 12 amino acids. Trimming took off 7 bases at V and 1 base at J, with 7 bases between the two ends. Looked up from germline, CDR1 is MNHEY and CDR2 is SVGAGI. The CDR3 here is CASNSGNTEAFF. DNA of the CDR3: TGTGCCAGCAACTCGGGGAACACTGAAGCTTTCTTT.

The chain couples TRBV27 to TRBJ1-1, with unresolved D. The CDR3 is 14 amino acids. The V gene lost 3 bases and the J gene lost 4 bases, with 12 bases spanning the gap. CDR1 MNHEY and CDR2 SMNVEV come from the germline V gene (reference sequence). CDR3: CASSLEGGGTEAFF. The CDR3 nucleotides are TGTGCCAGCAGTTTGGAGGGAGGTGGCACTGAAGCTTTCTTT.

DNA for the CDR3: TGTGCCAGCAGTAACAGGGGGGTATACGAGCAGTACTTC. Its protein product is CASSNRGVYEQYF. The chain joins TRBV6-5 to TRBJ2-7, with 8 bases matching TRBD1. The CDR3 has 13 amino acids. Germline-derived CDR1 and CDR2 are MNHEY and SVGAGI. After removal of 5 bases from V and 4 bases from J, the junction contained 4 bases not matched to a gene.

The chain employs TRBV6-5 and TRBJ2-2; D remains unclear. V was pared by 7 bases and J by 4 bases, with 13 bases between. Germline V CDR1 and CDR2: MNHEY, SVGAGI. The CDR3 runs to 14 residues. For the CDR3, the DNA is TGTGCCAGCACTGCCGGGTGGACCACCGGGGAGCTGTTTTTT. Protein sequence: CASTAGWTTGELFF.

V and J are TRBV5-4 and TRBJ2-1; TRBD2 agrees at 8 bases. Germline trimming cut 3 bases from V and 9 bases from J; bases unmatched to any gene: 8. Germline assignment: CDR1 SGHNT and CDR2 YYREEE (reference sequence). The CDR3 has 14 amino acids. This chain's CDR3 is CASSYSGKGPEQFF. CDR3 sequence (DNA): TGTGCCAGCAGCTATAGCGGGAAAGGTCCTGAGCAGTTCTTC.

V gene TRBV11-1 combines with J gene TRBJ2-1; TRBD1 agrees at 11 bases. J lost 10 bases, V lost 2 bases, and 10 bases had no gene match. Per germline, CDR1 SGHAT and CDR2 FQDESV (reference sequence). The CDR3 loop spans 16 amino acids. For the CDR3, the DNA is TGTGCCAGCAGCTTAAGGGCTTGGGACAGGGGGTCGGAGCAGTTCTTC. This encodes CASSLRAWDRGSEQFF.

The chain recombines TRBV3-1 (or the pseudogene TRBV3-2) with TRBJ1-1; TRBD1 agrees at 8 bases. This CDR3 is built from 15 residues. Trimming at V came to 4 bases and at J to 5 bases, leaving 9 bases not matched to a gene. The germline V gene has CDR1 LGHDT and CDR2 YNNKEL (reference sequence). DNA of the CDR3: TGTGCCAGCAGCCCATCAGACAGGGGTCATACTGAAGCTTTCTTT. It translates to CASSPSDRGHTEAFF.

The rearrangement joins TRBV19 to TRBJ2-2, with 11 nucleotides matching TRBD2. Germline V CDR1 and CDR2: LNHDA, SQIVND (reference sequence). Trimming removed 5 bases from V and 0 bases from J; junction bases left unmatched: 8. This CDR3 has 18 residues. DNA of the CDR3: TGTGCCAGTAGTCCGGGACTAGCGGAGTTCGCGAACACCGGGGAGCTGTTTTTT. This sequence encodes CASSPGLAEFANTGELFF.

The J gene is TRBJ2-1, the V gene TRBV2, with 7 bases fitting TRBD2. The CDR3 loop spans 16 amino acids. Per germline, CDR1 SNHLY and CDR2 FYNNEI. The trim removed 5 bases at V and 0 bases at J, leaving 7 bases unmatched. CDR3: CASSLNSGFSYNEQFF. The DNA of the CDR3 is TGTGCCAGCAGTCTCAATAGCGGGTTCTCCTACAATGAGCAGTTCTTC.

The V call is TRBV19, the J call TRBJ2-3, with 12 bases lining up with TRBD2. The CDR3 consists of 19 residues. CDR1 and CDR2 from the germline V gene are LNHDA and SQIVND (reference sequence). The V and J ends lost 4 bases and 2 bases, in that order; junction bases with no gene match: 13. The CDR3 coding sequence is TGTGCCAGTAGTACAACTGGACTAGCGGGGAATCCCCTCACAGATACGCAGTATTTT. This translates into CASSTTGLAGNPLTDTQYF. The full variable domain, with the rest looked up from reference TRBV19 and TRBJ2-3, is DGGITQSPKYLFRKEGQNVTLSCEQNLNHDAMYWYRQDPGQGLRLIYYSQIVNDFQKGDIAEGYSVSREKKESFPLTVTSAQKNPTAFYLCASSTTGLAGNPLTDTQYFGPGTRLTVL.

CDR3 in DNA: TGCAGCGTTGAATCGGCAGGGGGAGTCGAAAAACTGTTTTTT. Protein sequence: CSVESAGGVEKLFF. V usage is TRBV29-1 and J usage is TRBJ1-4, with 7 bases matching TRBD1. The V gene end was trimmed by 2 bases and the J gene end by 8 bases; junction bases not matched to a gene: 8. This CDR3 region has 14 residues. The germline CDR1 and CDR2 sequences are SQVTM and ANQGSEA.

The V gene is TRBV11-2, the J gene TRBJ2-1; possibly TRBD2 for D (5 bases). The V end lost 4 bases, the J end lost 6 bases, and 13 bases lay between the germline ends. Per germline, CDR1 SGHAT and CDR2 FQNNGV. CDR3 length: 14 amino acids. The CDR3 loop is CASSSLAGRNEQFF. The CDR3 nucleotides are TGTGCCAGCAGCTCTCTCGCGGGTCGCAATGAGCAGTTCTTC. Full variable domain (outside the CDR3, taken from reference TRBV11-2 and TRBJ2-1): EAGVAQSPRYKIIEKRQSVAFWCNPISGHATLYWYQQILGQGPKLLIQFQNNGVVDDSQLPKDRFSAERLKGVDSTLKIQPAKLEDSAVYLCASSSLAGRNEQFFGPGTRLTVL.